The rows below give T cell receptor beta chains drawn from one sample of a study of cytomegalovirus exposure and HLA in healthy donors. Sequencing was performed with immunoSEQ multiplex PCR; in TCRdb, only in-frame clones are kept and a portion is missing. The sample has 150,000 to 200,000 clones; 91% are singletons. The sequenced sample was PBMCs. The source is a woman under 30 in good health and CMV-seropositive. The CDR3 runs from the conserved cysteine through the conserved F or W. Fields, in order: clone size, D gene, V gene, J gene, CDR3 DNA, CDR3 protein. D genes are given only for firm matches. Part of the rows lack a size; the others show once, few, many or a class for expanded clones.

clone_size: -
d_call: -
v_call: TRBV28
j_call: TRBJ2-1
cdr3_nt: TGTGCCAGCAGTTCGCGGTCCCGGGGCAATGAGCAGTTCTTC
cdr3_aa: CASSSRSRGNEQFF

clone_size: once
d_call: TRBD1
v_call: TRBV27
j_call: TRBJ1-5
cdr3_nt: TGTGCCAGCAGTATCGACAGGGCCAGCAATCAGCCCCAGCATTTT
cdr3_aa: CASSIDRASNQPQHF

clone_size: -
d_call: TRBD1
v_call: TRBV7-2
j_call: TRBJ2-1
cdr3_nt: TGTGCCAGCAGCCGAGGGACAGGGACCTACAATGAGCAGTTCTTC
cdr3_aa: CASSRGTGTYNEQFF

clone_size: -
d_call: TRBD1
v_call: TRBV7-9
j_call: TRBJ2-6
cdr3_nt: TGTGCCAGCAGCTTCGGTTTTACGACAGGGCTTTCTGGGGCCAACGTCCTGACTTTC
cdr3_aa: CASSFGFTTGLSGANVLTF

clone_size: -
d_call: -
v_call: TRBV5-1
j_call: TRBJ1-5
cdr3_nt: TGCGCCAGCAGCTTAGGGGATTTTGGCAATCAGCCCCAGCATTTT
cdr3_aa: CASSLGDFGNQPQHF

clone_size: -
d_call: -
v_call: TRBV19
j_call: TRBJ1-1
cdr3_nt: TGTGCCAGTAGTGAACGACAGGAGAACACTGAAGCTTTCTTT
cdr3_aa: CASSERQENTEAFF

clone_size: -
d_call: TRBD2
v_call: TRBV7-9
j_call: TRBJ2-1
cdr3_nt: TGTGCCAGCAGTTATCGAGCGGGGGCCCCCAATGAGCAGTTCTTC
cdr3_aa: CASSYRAGAPNEQFF

clone_size: once
d_call: -
v_call: TRBV7-8
j_call: TRBJ2-7
cdr3_nt: TGTGCCAGCAGCCGAACCAGGGGTACAGAGACCTACGAGCAGTACTTC
cdr3_aa: CASSRTRGTETYEQYF

clone_size: -
d_call: -
v_call: TRBV7-2
j_call: TRBJ1-3
cdr3_nt: TGTGCCAGCAGCCTAATACGCGCTGGAAACACCATATATTTT
cdr3_aa: CASSLIRAGNTIYF

clone_size: -
d_call: -
v_call: TRBV5-1
j_call: TRBJ1-1
cdr3_nt: TGCGCCAGCAGCTTGGTGGGGAGGGTCACTGAAGCTTTCTTT
cdr3_aa: CASSLVGRVTEAFF

clone_size: -
d_call: -
v_call: TRBV19
j_call: TRBJ2-5
cdr3_nt: TGTGCCAGTAGTATATTTGGGGCCTCAATCCAAGAGACCCAGTACTTC
cdr3_aa: CASSIFGASIQETQYF

clone_size: -
d_call: TRBD1
v_call: TRBV7-2
j_call: TRBJ2-7
cdr3_nt: TGTGCCAGCAGCTTAGGGACAGGACGTGACGAGCAGTACTTC
cdr3_aa: CASSLGTGRDEQYF

clone_size: -
d_call: -
v_call: TRBV6-1
j_call: TRBJ2-3
cdr3_nt: TGTGCCAGCAGTCTCGACTTTCCAGATACGCAGTATTTT
cdr3_aa: CASSLDFPDTQYF

clone_size: -
d_call: -
v_call: TRBV4-1
j_call: TRBJ2-3
cdr3_nt: TGCGCCAGCAGCCAGGTTTTGCGGGGGCAGAGCACAGATACGCAGTATTTT
cdr3_aa: CASSQVLRGQSTDTQYF

clone_size: few
d_call: -
v_call: TRBV6-1
j_call: TRBJ2-7
cdr3_nt: TGTGCCAGCAATCGGGAGAGGGAAAGCGACGAGCAGTACTTC
cdr3_aa: CASNRERESDEQYF

clone_size: -
d_call: TRBD2
v_call: TRBV4-1
j_call: TRBJ2-2
cdr3_nt: TGCGCCAGCAGCCAAGAAAGGGTAGCGGGGGGGCGTACCGGGGAGCTGTTTTTT
cdr3_aa: CASSQERVAGGRTGELFF

clone_size: -
d_call: -
v_call: TRBV30
j_call: TRBJ1-5
cdr3_nt: TGTGCCTGGGGATCCGGGAGCGATCAGCCCCAGCATTTT
cdr3_aa: CAWGSGSDQPQHF

clone_size: -
d_call: -
v_call: TRBV21-1
j_call: TRBJ2-1
cdr3_nt: TGTGCCAGCAGCTCTCGGGGGAGGGAATACAATGAGCAGTTCTTC
cdr3_aa: CASSSRGREYNEQFF

clone_size: few
d_call: -
v_call: TRBV27
j_call: TRBJ2-7
cdr3_nt: TGTGCCACCCCGGTACCCAACGAGCAGTACTTC
cdr3_aa: CATPVPNEQYF

clone_size: -
d_call: TRBD1
v_call: TRBV7-6
j_call: TRBJ1-1
cdr3_nt: TGTGCCAGCAGCCCGGACAGGGAGGGACGGACTGAAGCTTTCTTT
cdr3_aa: CASSPDREGRTEAFF

clone_size: -
d_call: -
v_call: TRBV18
j_call: TRBJ2-5
cdr3_nt: TGTGCCAGCTCACCAGTCGGGGGGCGAACGACGGAGACCCAGTACTTC
cdr3_aa: CASSPVGGRTTETQYF

clone_size: -
d_call: TRBD1
v_call: TRBV29-1
j_call: TRBJ2-7
cdr3_nt: TGCAGCGTTGAATTCAGGGGGCGACAGGGGGGTGGATACGAGCAGTACTTC
cdr3_aa: CSVEFRGRQGGGYEQYF

clone_size: once
d_call: TRBD1
v_call: TRBV5-5
j_call: TRBJ1-1
cdr3_nt: TGTGCCAGCAGCTATAGCGGGACAGGGAGGAACACTGAAGCTTTCTTT
cdr3_aa: CASSYSGTGRNTEAFF

clone_size: -
d_call: TRBD2
v_call: TRBV10-1
j_call: TRBJ2-5
cdr3_nt: TGCGCCAGCAGTAGGACTAGCGGGGTAACCCAAGAGACCCAGTACTTC
cdr3_aa: CASSRTSGVTQETQYF

clone_size: -
d_call: TRBD2
v_call: TRBV28
j_call: TRBJ2-4
cdr3_nt: TGTGCCAGCAGTCCTCCTAGCGGGAGGGCCAGGAACATTCAGTACTTC
cdr3_aa: CASSPPSGRARNIQYF

clone_size: -
d_call: -
v_call: TRBV6-5
j_call: TRBJ2-1
cdr3_nt: TGTGCCAGCAGGCGTGGACTGAGCTCCTACAATGAGCAGTTCTTC
cdr3_aa: CASRRGLSSYNEQFF

clone_size: -
d_call: -
v_call: TRBV2
j_call: TRBJ2-1
cdr3_nt: TGTGCCAGCAGTGGACAGTCCTACAATGAGCAGTTCTTC
cdr3_aa: CASSGQSYNEQFF

clone_size: -
d_call: TRBD1
v_call: TRBV6-6
j_call: TRBJ1-1
cdr3_nt: TGTGCCAGCAGTTACACGGGACAGGGGGCGACTGAAGCTTTCTTT
cdr3_aa: CASSYTGQGATEAFF

clone_size: -
d_call: -
v_call: TRBV6-6
j_call: TRBJ2-5
cdr3_nt: TGTGCCAGCAGTTACCCCGGGAGCGTAGAGACCCAGTACTTC
cdr3_aa: CASSYPGSVETQYF

clone_size: -
d_call: -
v_call: TRBV27
j_call: TRBJ2-7
cdr3_nt: TGTGCCACCAAAGAGGGGGGGCCCGACCCCTACGAGCAGTACTTC
cdr3_aa: CATKEGGPDPYEQYF

clone_size: -
d_call: TRBD2
v_call: TRBV7-2
j_call: TRBJ2-3
cdr3_nt: TGTGCCAGCAGCGTACTAGCGGGACCAACAGATACGCAGTATTTT
cdr3_aa: CASSVLAGPTDTQYF

clone_size: -
d_call: -
v_call: TRBV14
j_call: TRBJ1-2
cdr3_nt: TGTGCCAGCAGCCGACCAGCGGAGGGCTACACCTTC
cdr3_aa: CASSRPAEGYTF

clone_size: -
d_call: -
v_call: TRBV7-8
j_call: TRBJ1-5
cdr3_nt: TGTGCCAGCAGCTTAGCGTCAGGGTCCTATAGCAATCAGCCCCAGCATTTT
cdr3_aa: CASSLASGSYSNQPQHF

clone_size: -
d_call: -
v_call: TRBV7-6
j_call: TRBJ2-5
cdr3_nt: TGTGCCAGCAGCTTAATTCGGGCAGGGCGTTTAGGAGAGACCCAGTACTTC
cdr3_aa: CASSLIRAGRLGETQYF

clone_size: -
d_call: TRBD2
v_call: TRBV5-1
j_call: TRBJ2-5
cdr3_nt: TGCGCCAGCAGCCCAAACATCGGTAGCGGGGGGGCCCGGGAGACCCAGTACTTC
cdr3_aa: CASSPNIGSGGARETQYF

clone_size: -
d_call: -
v_call: TRBV7-2
j_call: TRBJ1-1
cdr3_nt: TGTGCCAGCAGCCCCCGACAGATTATGAACACTGAAGCTTTCTTT
cdr3_aa: CASSPRQIMNTEAFF

clone_size: few
d_call: TRBD1
v_call: TRBV7-6
j_call: TRBJ1-1
cdr3_nt: TGTGCCAGCAGCCCGGGACAGGGGGACACTGAAGCTTTCTTT
cdr3_aa: CASSPGQGDTEAFF

clone_size: -
d_call: TRBD1
v_call: TRBV7-3
j_call: TRBJ2-6
cdr3_nt: TGTGCCAGCAGTCACGGGGACAGGGCCCGCTCTGGGGCCAACGTCCTGACTTTC
cdr3_aa: CASSHGDRARSGANVLTF

clone_size: -
d_call: -
v_call: TRBV20-1
j_call: TRBJ1-6
cdr3_nt: TGCAGTGCCGGGGGGGTTTCACCCCTCCACTTT
cdr3_aa: CSAGGVSPLHF

clone_size: -
d_call: TRBD1
v_call: TRBV7-9
j_call: TRBJ1-2
cdr3_nt: TGTGCCAGCAGCCTACAGGGGGAAAACTATGGCTACACCTTC
cdr3_aa: CASSLQGENYGYTF

clone_size: -
d_call: -
v_call: TRBV7-2
j_call: TRBJ2-7
cdr3_nt: TGTGCCAGCAGCTTATCTGCGGACATCTACGAGCAGTACTTC
cdr3_aa: CASSLSADIYEQYF

clone_size: -
d_call: -
v_call: TRBV5-1
j_call: TRBJ2-7
cdr3_nt: TGCGCCAGCAGCTTGGCGGGGGGCGCCTACGAGCAGTACTTC
cdr3_aa: CASSLAGGAYEQYF

clone_size: -
d_call: TRBD1
v_call: TRBV6-4
j_call: TRBJ1-1
cdr3_nt: TGTGCCAGCAGTGTCCCCGAGGGGGCCGGAACTGAAGCTTTCTTT
cdr3_aa: CASSVPEGAGTEAFF

clone_size: -
d_call: -
v_call: TRBV18
j_call: TRBJ1-2
cdr3_nt: TGTGCCAGCTCACCACAGGGGAGGAACTATGGCTACACCTTC
cdr3_aa: CASSPQGRNYGYTF

clone_size: -
d_call: TRBD2
v_call: TRBV27
j_call: TRBJ2-1
cdr3_nt: TGTGCCAGCAGCCCACTAGCGGAATACAATGAGCAGTTCTTC
cdr3_aa: CASSPLAEYNEQFF

clone_size: -
d_call: TRBD2
v_call: TRBV30
j_call: TRBJ2-1
cdr3_nt: TGTGCCTGGAGTGGACTAGCGGGGCCTTACAATGAGCAGTTCTTC
cdr3_aa: CAWSGLAGPYNEQFF